This T cell receptor beta chain derives from a study of blood T cell repertoires in COVID-19. Across the study: Whether acute or convalescent, the COVID-19 samples came from the United States, Italy and Spain. T cells, B-cell-depleted T cells, or PBMCs supplied cDNA or gDNA.

The CDR3 covers 14 residues. With 4 bases clipped from V and 4 bases from J, the junction kept 3 bases outside the gene matches. Germline V gene lookup returns CDR1 MNHEY and CDR2 SVGEGT. In the original processing: Amplified reference gene primers provided the basis for estimating nucleated cell counts. Profiled with immunoSEQ multiplex PCR; TCRdb holds only in-frame clones, not every one. The V and J calls and clone size are taken from that table; D and trimming were inferred from the DNA. The repertoire holds 55,000 to 75,000 clones, with 72% as singletons. Seattle participants joined during active infection and were tracked over time.

This TCR derives from a woman between 70 and 85 years old with COVID-19, enrolled during active disease. The chain uses TRBV6-2 or TRBV6-3 and TRBJ2-3, with 9 bases matching TRBD2. The source material was peripheral blood. For the CDR3, the DNA is TGTGCCAGCAGTTTTAGCGGGAGTGCAGATACGCAGTATTTT. Its translation is CASSFSGSADTQYF.